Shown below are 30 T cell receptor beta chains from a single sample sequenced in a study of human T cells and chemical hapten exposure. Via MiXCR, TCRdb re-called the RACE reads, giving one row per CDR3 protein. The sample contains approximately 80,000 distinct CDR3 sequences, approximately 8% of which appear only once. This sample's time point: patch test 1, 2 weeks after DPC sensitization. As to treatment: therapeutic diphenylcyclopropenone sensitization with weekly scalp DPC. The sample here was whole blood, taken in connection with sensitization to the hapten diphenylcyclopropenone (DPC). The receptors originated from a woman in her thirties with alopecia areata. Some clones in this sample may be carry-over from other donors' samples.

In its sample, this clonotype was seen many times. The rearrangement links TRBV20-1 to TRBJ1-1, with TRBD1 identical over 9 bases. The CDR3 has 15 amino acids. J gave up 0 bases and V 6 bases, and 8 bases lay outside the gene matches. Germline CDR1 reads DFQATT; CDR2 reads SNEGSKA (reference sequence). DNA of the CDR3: TGCAGTGCCAGACAGGGGGGAACCATGAACACTGAAGCTTTCTTT. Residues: CSARQGGTMNTEAFF.

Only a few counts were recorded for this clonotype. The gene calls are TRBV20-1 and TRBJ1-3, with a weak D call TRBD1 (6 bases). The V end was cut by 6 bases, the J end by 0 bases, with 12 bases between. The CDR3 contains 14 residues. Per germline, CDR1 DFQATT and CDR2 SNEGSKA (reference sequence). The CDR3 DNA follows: TGCAGTGCCCGGACAGTCGACTCTGGAAACACCATATATTTT. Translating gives CSARTVDSGNTIYF.

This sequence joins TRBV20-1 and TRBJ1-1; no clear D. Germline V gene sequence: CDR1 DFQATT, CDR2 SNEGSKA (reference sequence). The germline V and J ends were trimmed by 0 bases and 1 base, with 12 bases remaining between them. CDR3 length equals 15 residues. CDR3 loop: CSAREYDISNTEAFF. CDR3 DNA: TGCAGTGCTAGAGAGTACGACATATCGAACACTGAAGCTTTCTTT.

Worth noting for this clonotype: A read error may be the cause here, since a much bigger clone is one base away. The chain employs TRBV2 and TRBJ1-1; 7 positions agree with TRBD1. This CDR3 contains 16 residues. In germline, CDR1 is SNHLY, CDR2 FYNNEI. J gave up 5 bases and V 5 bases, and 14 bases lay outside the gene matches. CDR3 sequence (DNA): TGTGCCAGCAGTTACAACCAACAGGGGAGGGAGACTGAAGCTTTCTTT. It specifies CASSYNQQGRETEAFF.

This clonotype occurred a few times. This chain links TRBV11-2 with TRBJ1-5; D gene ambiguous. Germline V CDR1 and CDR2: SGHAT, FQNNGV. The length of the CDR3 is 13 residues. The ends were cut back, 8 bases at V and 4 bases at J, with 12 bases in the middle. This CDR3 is CASGARANQPQHF. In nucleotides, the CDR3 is TGTGCCAGCGGCGCGAGAGCAAATCAGCCCCAGCATTTT. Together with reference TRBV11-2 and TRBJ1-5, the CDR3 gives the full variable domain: EAGVAQSPRYKIIEKRQSVAFWCNPISGHATLYWYQQILGQGPKLLIQFQNNGVVDDSQLPKDRFSAERLKGVDSTLKIQPAKLEDSAVYLCASGARANQPQHFGDGTRLSIL.

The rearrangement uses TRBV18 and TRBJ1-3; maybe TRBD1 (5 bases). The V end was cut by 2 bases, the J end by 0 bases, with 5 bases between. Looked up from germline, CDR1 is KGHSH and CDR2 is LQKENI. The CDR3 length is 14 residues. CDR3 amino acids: CASSPGHSGNTIYF. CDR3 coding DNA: TGTGCCAGCTCACCAGGACACTCTGGAAACACCATATATTTT.

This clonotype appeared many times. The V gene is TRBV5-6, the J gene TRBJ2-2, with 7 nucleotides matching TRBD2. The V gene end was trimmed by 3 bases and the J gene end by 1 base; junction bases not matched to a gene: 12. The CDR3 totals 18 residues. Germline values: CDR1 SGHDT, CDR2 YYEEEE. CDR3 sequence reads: CASSYRSSGVVNTGELFF. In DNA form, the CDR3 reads TGTGCCAGCAGCTATAGGTCCAGCGGGGTCGTGAACACCGGGGAGCTGTTTTTT. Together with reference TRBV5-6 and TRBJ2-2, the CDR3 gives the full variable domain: DAGVTQSPTHLIKTRGQQVTLRCSPKSGHDTVSWYQQALGQGPQFIFQYYEEEERQRGNFPDRFSGHQFPNYSSELNVNALLLGDSALYLCASSYRSSGVVNTGELFFGEGSRLTVL.

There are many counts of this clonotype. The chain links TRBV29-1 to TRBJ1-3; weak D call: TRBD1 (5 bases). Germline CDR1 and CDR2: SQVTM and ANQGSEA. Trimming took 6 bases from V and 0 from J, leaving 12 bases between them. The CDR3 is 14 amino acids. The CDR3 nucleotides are TGCAGCGTCTTTACAGGAACCTCTGGAAACACCATATATTTT. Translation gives CSVFTGTSGNTIYF.

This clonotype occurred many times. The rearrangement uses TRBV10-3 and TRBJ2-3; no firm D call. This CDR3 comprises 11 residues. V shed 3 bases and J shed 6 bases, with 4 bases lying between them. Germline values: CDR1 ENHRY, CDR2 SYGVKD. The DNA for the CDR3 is TGTGCCATCAGTGATAAGGATACGCAGTATTTT. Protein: CAISDKDTQYF.

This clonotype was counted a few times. The DNA of the CDR3 is TGTGCCAGCAGTACTCGCGGGACAGGGGGTGAAAAACTGTTTTTT. Its translation: CASSTRGTGGEKLFF. The chain uses TRBV6-6 and TRBJ1-4, with 11 bases matching TRBD1. The V gene end was trimmed by 5 bases and the J gene end by 7 bases; junction bases not matched to a gene: 6. The CDR3 loop spans 15 amino acids. CDR1 is MNHNY, CDR2 SVGAGI, per germline (reference sequence).

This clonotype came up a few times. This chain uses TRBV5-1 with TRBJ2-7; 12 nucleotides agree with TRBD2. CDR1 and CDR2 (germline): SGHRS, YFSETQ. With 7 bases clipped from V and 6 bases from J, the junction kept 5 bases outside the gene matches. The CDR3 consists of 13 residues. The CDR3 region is CASSLAGGSEQYF. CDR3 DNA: TGCGCCAGCTCCCTAGCGGGGGGGTCCGAGCAGTACTTC.

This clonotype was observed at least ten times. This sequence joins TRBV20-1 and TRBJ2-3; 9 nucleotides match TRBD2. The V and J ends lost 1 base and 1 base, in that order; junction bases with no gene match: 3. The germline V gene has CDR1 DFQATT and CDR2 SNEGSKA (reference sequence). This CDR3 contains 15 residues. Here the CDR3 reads CSARAASGGTDTQYF. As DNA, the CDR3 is TGCAGTGCTAGAGCGGCTAGCGGGGGCACAGATACGCAGTATTTT.

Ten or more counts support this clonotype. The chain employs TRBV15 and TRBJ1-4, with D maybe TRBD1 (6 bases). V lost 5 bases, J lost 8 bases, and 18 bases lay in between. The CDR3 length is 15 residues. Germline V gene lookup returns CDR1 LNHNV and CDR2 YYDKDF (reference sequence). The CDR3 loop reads CATSGNRAGVEKLFF. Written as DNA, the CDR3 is TGTGCCACCAGCGGCAACAGGGCGGGGGTGGAAAAACTGTTTTTT.

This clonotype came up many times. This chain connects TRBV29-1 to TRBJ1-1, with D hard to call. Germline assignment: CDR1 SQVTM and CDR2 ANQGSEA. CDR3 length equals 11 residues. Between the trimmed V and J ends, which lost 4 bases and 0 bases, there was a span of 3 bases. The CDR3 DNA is TGCAGCGTTGGGTTGAACACTGAAGCTTTCTTT. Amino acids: CSVGLNTEAFF.

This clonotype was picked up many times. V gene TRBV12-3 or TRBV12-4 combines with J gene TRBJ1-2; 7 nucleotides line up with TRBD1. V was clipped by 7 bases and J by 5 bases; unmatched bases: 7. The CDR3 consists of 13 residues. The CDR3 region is CASNNPGQYGYTF. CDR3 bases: TGTGCCAGCAATAACCCGGGACAGTATGGCTACACCTTC.

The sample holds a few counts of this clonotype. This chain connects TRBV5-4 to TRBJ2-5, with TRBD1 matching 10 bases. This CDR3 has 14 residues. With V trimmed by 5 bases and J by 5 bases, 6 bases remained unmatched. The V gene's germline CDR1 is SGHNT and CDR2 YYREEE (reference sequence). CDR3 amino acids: CASRSGTGVETQYF. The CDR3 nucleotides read TGTGCCAGCAGGTCCGGGACAGGGGTCGAGACCCAGTACTTC.

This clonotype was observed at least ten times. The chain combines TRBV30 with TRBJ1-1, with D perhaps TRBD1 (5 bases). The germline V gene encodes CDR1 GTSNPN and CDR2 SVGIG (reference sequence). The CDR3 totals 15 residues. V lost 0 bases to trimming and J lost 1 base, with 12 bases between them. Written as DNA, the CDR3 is TGTGCCTGGAGTGTATTTTGGGGCGGGAACACTGAAGCTTTCTTT. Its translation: CAWSVFWGGNTEAFF.

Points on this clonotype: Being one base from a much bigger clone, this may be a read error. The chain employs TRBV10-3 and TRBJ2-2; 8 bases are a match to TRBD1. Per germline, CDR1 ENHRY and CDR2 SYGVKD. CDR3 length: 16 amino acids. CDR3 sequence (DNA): TGTGCCACCTCAGGGGGCCCGGGCCCTAACACCGGGGAGCCGTTTTTT. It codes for CATSGGPGPNTGEPFF.

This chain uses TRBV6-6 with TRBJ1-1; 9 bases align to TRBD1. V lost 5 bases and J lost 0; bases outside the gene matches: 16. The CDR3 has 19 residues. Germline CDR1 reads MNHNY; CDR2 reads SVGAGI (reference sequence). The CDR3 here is CASSQKPGQGRPMNTEAFF. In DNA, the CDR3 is TGTGCCAGCAGTCAAAAACCGGGACAGGGCCGGCCGATGAACACTGAAGCTTTCTTT.

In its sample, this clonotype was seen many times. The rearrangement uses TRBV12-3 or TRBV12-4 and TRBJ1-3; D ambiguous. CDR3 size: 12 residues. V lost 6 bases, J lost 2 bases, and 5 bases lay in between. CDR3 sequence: CASSGPGNTIYF. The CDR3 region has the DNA TGTGCCAGCAGCGGACCTGGAAACACCATATATTTT.

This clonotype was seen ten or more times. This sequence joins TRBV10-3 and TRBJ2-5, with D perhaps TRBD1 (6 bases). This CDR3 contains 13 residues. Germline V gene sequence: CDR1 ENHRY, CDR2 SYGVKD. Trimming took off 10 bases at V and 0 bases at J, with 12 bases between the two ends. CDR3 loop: CASTGLDQETQYF. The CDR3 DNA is TGTGCCAGTACAGGGCTGGACCAAGAGACCCAGTACTTC.

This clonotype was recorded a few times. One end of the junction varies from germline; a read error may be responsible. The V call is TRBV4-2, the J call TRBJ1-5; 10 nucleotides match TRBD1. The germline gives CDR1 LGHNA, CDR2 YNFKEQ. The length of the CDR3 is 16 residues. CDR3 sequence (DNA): TGTGCCAGCAGCCAAATGACAGGGGGCTCCTATCAGCCCCAGAATTTT. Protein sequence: CASSQMTGGSYQPQNF.

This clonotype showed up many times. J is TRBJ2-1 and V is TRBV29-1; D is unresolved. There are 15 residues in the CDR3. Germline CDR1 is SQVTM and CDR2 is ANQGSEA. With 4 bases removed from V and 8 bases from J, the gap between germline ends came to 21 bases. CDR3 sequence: CSVVPTPHRSDEQFF. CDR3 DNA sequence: TGCAGCGTTGTCCCTACCCCCCATAGAAGCGATGAGCAGTTCTTC.

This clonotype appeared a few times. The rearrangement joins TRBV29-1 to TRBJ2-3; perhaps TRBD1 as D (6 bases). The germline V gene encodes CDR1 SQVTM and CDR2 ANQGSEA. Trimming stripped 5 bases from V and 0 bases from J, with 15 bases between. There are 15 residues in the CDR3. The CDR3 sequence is CSVLGRTASTDTQYF. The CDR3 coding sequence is TGCAGCGTTTTAGGGCGGACAGCGAGCACAGATACGCAGTATTTT.

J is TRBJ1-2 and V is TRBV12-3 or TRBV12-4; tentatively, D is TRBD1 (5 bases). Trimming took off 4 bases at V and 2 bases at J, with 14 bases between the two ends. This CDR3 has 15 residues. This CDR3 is CASSSTGGGNYGYTF. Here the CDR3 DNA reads TGTGCCAGCAGTTCCACGGGGGGGGGAAACTATGGCTACACCTTC.

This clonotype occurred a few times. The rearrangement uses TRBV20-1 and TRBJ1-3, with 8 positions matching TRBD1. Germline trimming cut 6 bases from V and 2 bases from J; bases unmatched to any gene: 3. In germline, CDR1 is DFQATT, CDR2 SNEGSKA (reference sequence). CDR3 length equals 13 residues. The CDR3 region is CSAGQGPGNTIYF. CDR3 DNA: TGCAGTGCAGGACAGGGCCCTGGAAACACCATATATTTT.

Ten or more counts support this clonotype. The DNA of the CDR3 is TGTGCCAGCTCCGGCGTCGAGGAGTATAATTCACCCCTCCACTTT. Translated: CASSGVEEYNSPLHF. The V gene is TRBV21-1, the J gene TRBJ1-6. TRBV21-1 is a recognized pseudogene. CDR3 length equals 15 residues.

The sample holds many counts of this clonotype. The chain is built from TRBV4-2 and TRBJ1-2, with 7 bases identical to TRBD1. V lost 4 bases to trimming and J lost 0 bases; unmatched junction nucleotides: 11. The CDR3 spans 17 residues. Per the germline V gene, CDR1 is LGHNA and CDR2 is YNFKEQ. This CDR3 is CASSPQDHRGANYGYTF. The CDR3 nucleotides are TGTGCCAGCAGCCCCCAAGATCACAGGGGAGCTAACTATGGCTACACCTTC.

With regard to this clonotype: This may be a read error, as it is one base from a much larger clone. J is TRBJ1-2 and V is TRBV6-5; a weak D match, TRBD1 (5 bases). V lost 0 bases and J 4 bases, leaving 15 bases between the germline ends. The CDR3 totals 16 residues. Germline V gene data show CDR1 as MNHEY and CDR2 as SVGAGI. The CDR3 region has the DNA TGTGCCAGCAGTTACTCGAGGGCAGGGCCTATCTATGGCTACACCTTC. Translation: CASSYSRAGPIYGYTF.

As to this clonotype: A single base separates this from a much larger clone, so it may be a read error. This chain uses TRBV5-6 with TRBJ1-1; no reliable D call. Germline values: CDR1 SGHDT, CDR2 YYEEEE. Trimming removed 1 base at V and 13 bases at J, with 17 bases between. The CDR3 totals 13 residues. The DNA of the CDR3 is TGTGCCAGCAGCTTGAACAGCTTGCTTCAGGTTTTCTTT. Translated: CASSLNSLLQVFF.